This TCR beta chain stems from a study of CD8 T cells in Susac syndrome. Negative isolation yielded the CD8+ and CD4+ T cells, while FACS enriched the TEMRA cells. Germline V gives CDR1 SEHNR, CDR2 FQNEAQ (reference sequence). This CDR3 is 13 amino acids long. The V end was cut by 8 bases, the J end by 7 bases, with 14 bases between. General study points: By the study's own acknowledgment, its TCR sequencing and HLA analysis included relatively few individuals.

Note on this clonotype: The antigen is undetermined.

Reverse transcription of roughly 0.45 to 1 ug RNA was performed with random hexamers. The immunoSEQ assay covered 54 Vbeta and 13 Jbeta segments for CDR3. One entry per CDR3 protein, called by TCRdb with MiXCR from the immunoSEQ multiplex PCR reads. The repertoire holds 100,000 to 150,000 distinct CDR3 sequences, with about 95% as singletons. Source material: CD4+ T cells from PBMCs. This chain joins TRBV7-9 and TRBJ2-2; perhaps TRBD2 as D (6 bases). The sequence came from a human donor in good health. CDR3 bases: TGTGCCAGCCCGGGAGTTTCTGGCGGGGAGCTGTTTTTT. Amino acids: CASPGVSGGELFF. Filled out from reference TRBV7-9 and TRBJ2-2, the complete variable domain reads DTGVSQNPRHKITKRGQNVTFRCDPISEHNRLYWYRQTLGQGPEFLTYFQNEAQLEKSRLLSDRFSAERPKGSFSTLEIQRTEQGDSAMYLCASPGVSGGELFFGEGSRLTVL.